This T cell receptor beta chain originates from a study of shared clonotypes between healthy human individuals. Germline values: CDR1 WNHNN, CDR2 SYGVQD (reference sequence). The CDR3 consists of 15 residues. J was trimmed by 5 bases and V by 9 bases; bases with no gene match: 16. Authors' processing steps: ImmunoSEQ output lacked quality scores and full-length reads, limiting matched filtering. Sequencing was performed with immunoSEQ multiplex PCR; in TCRdb, only in-frame clones are kept and a portion is missing. The V and J calls and clone size come from that table; D and trimming were worked out from the DNA. The table shows hundreds of thousands of clones, with about 74% occurring only once. With respect to this clone: As yet, its antigen is unknown.

Study-wide results and caveats: Generation probability values for non-shared clonotypes were lower than those for clonotypes shared by all four donors.

The rearrangement joins TRBV10-1 to TRBJ2-7, with 7 bases matching TRBD1. Source material: memory CD4+ T cells sorted from blood. As to subset: CD45RA-negative fraction. This TCR was recovered from a man aged 25 to 40 in good health. The chain's CDR3 is CASSISGQIHDEQYF. CDR3 sequence (DNA): TGCGCCAGTAGTATATCGGGACAGATCCACGACGAGCAGTACTTC.